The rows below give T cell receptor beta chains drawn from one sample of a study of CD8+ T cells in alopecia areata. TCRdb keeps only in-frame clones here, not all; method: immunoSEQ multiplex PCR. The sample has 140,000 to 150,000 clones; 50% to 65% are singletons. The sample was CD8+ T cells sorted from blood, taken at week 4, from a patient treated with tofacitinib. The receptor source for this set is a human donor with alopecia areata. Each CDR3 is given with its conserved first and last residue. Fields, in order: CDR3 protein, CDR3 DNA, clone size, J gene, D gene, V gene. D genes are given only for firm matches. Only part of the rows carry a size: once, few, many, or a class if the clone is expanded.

CASSQEGQNTGELFF | TGTGCCAGCAGCCAAGAGGGGCAGAACACCGGGGAGCTGTTTTTT | few | TRBJ2-2 | - | TRBV4-2
CASSSQGSEAFF | TGTGCCAGCAGCTCACAGGGAAGTGAAGCTTTCTTT | few | TRBJ1-1 | - | TRBV7-9
CASSFGGLYQETQYF | TGTGCCAGCAGCTTCGGCGGGTTGTACCAAGAGACCCAGTACTTC | - | TRBJ2-5 | - | TRBV13
CASRKLGGRMSPLHF | TGCGCCAGCAGGAAATTGGGGGGGCGCATGTCACCCCTCCACTTT | - | TRBJ1-6 | - | TRBV4-1
CASSEGRFRDTEAFF | TGTGCCAGCAGTGAAGGCCGTTTTAGGGACACTGAAGCTTTCTTT | - | TRBJ1-1 | - | TRBV2
CASSLGESTEAFF | TGTGCCAGCAGCTTAGGGGAATCCACTGAAGCTTTCTTT | - | TRBJ1-1 | - | TRBV5-6
CASSYSSGGNEQFF | TGTGCCAGCAGTTACTCGTCAGGGGGGAATGAGCAGTTCTTC | - | TRBJ2-1 | - | TRBV6-5
CASSLSGAVSTDTQYF | TGTGCCAGCAGCTTGAGCGGGGCCGTTAGCACAGATACGCAGTATTTT | - | TRBJ2-3 | TRBD2 | TRBV5-6
CASSPQGAGANVLTF | TGTGCCAGCAGCCCACAGGGAGCCGGGGCCAACGTCCTGACTTTC | - | TRBJ2-6 | - | TRBV7-9
CASSLPAGETQYF | TGTGCCAGCAGCCTTCCGGCTGGGGAGACCCAGTACTTC | - | TRBJ2-5 | - | TRBV14
CASSLTSGGLHNEQFF | TGTGCCAGCAGCCTAACTAGCGGGGGACTCCACAATGAGCAGTTCTTC | - | TRBJ2-1 | TRBD2 | TRBV7-8
CASSFGTGSYEQYF | TGTGCCAGCAGCTTCGGGACGGGGTCCTACGAGCAGTACTTC | - | TRBJ2-7 | - | TRBV5-6
CASSPNNRDQPQHF | TGTGCCAGCAGCCCCAACAACAGGGATCAGCCCCAGCATTTT | - | TRBJ1-5 | - | TRBV7-9
CASSDASGGTGELFF | TGTGCCAGCAGTGACGCTAGCGGGGGTACCGGGGAGCTGTTTTTT | once | TRBJ2-2 | TRBD2 | TRBV6-4
CASGDLLGYEQYF | TGTGCCAGCGGGGACCTCCTAGGCTACGAGCAGTACTTC | - | TRBJ2-7 | - | TRBV6-5
CAWSMDSSNTEAFF | TGTGCCTGGAGTATGGACAGCAGTAACACTGAAGCTTTCTTT | few | TRBJ1-1 | - | TRBV30
CAITGTSSTDTQYF | TGTGCCATTACCGGGACAAGTAGCACAGATACGCAGTATTTT | few | TRBJ2-3 | - | TRBV10-3
CASTDTDEQYF | TGTGCCAGCACCGACACGGACGAGCAGTACTTC | - | TRBJ2-7 | - | TRBV6-6
CASSQDLGRSNYGYTF | TGTGCCAGCAGCCAAGATCTAGGCCGCTCCAACTATGGCTACACCTTC | - | TRBJ1-2 | - | TRBV14
CASTLLAGVTDTQYF | TGTGCCAGCACCCTACTAGCGGGGGTCACAGATACGCAGTATTTT | few | TRBJ2-3 | TRBD2 | TRBV27
CASSPRRTDQPQHF | TGCGCCAGCAGCCCACGTCGGACAGATCAGCCCCAGCATTTT | - | TRBJ1-5 | - | TRBV4-3
CASSPHNQPQHF | TGTGCCAGCAGTCCCCACAATCAGCCCCAGCATTTT | - | TRBJ1-5 | - | TRBV27
CASSVDRVNQPQHF | TGTGCCAGCAGCGTCGACAGGGTCAATCAGCCCCAGCATTTT | - | TRBJ1-5 | TRBD1 | TRBV7-9
CASSLGVWGADYEQYF | TGTGCCAGCAGCTTGGGAGTTTGGGGGGCGGACTACGAGCAGTACTTC | few | TRBJ2-7 | - | TRBV5-6
CASSLGLAGGPKTQYF | TGTGCCAGCAGCTTGGGACTAGCGGGGGGGCCGAAGACCCAGTACTTC | - | TRBJ2-5 | TRBD2 | TRBV5-6